This TCR beta chain emerged from a study of neurological immune-mediated disorders. Findings and limits, study-wide: One cluster of related CDR3 sequences contained, by phylogenetic grouping, the repertoires of 18 of 34 multiple sclerosis patients and formed a possible signature.

This CDR3 has 14 residues. The ends were cut back, 5 bases at V and 5 bases at J, with 15 bases in the middle. CDR1 and CDR2 from the germline V gene are LNHNV and YYDKDF (reference sequence). The study built sorted libraries from some 900,000 CD4+ or CD8+ T cells. This clonotype was detected many times. The antigen remains undetermined. The cDNA was synthesized by 5'RACE incorporating 10-nucleotide random UMIs. TCRdb itself ran the 5' RACE reads through MiXCR, one entry per CDR3 protein. The repertoire holds 10,000 to 12,000 distinct CDR3 sequences, with approximately 24% as singletons. Sequencing used CD8+ T cells from blood. The receptor was derived from a woman aged 40 to 50 with multiple sclerosis. The V call is TRBV15, the J call TRBJ1-1; perhaps TRBD1 as D (6 bases). The CDR3 DNA reads as TGTGCCACCAGCGGAACAGGGATGGGGACTGAAGCTTTCTTT. Translating gives CATSGTGMGTEAFF.